The rows below give T cell receptor beta chains drawn from one sample of a study of beta chain features in type 1 diabetes. This table comes from immunoSEQ multiplex PCR, and its TCRdb copy is limited to in-frame clones, with some not included. Among a few hundred thousand clones, about 15% were seen once, and the ten largest hold 0.019%. The sequenced sample was naive CD4+ T cells from blood. The source is a woman aged 18-30 years in good health. The CDR3 runs from the conserved cysteine through the conserved F or W.

>TRBV15|TRBJ2-6
CATSRGTGSGANVLTF
>TRBV7-9|TRBJ2-3
CASRKSRDRGTDTQYF
>TRBV5-4|TRBJ2-5
CASSGSSGRLETQYF
>TRBV30|TRBJ2-5
CAWTGGALGETQYF
>TRBV30|TRBJ2-1
CACTLGSEQFF
>TRBV6-5|TRBJ2-7
CASSTDRGNYEQYF
>TRBV10-3|TRBJ2-7
CAISDNAGTSGRAPYEQYF
>TRBV28|TRBJ2-5
CASSSLTGGAETQYF
>TRBV5-1|TRBJ2-1
CASSRLGPNEQFF
>TRBV7-2|TRBJ2-7
CASSPGQGFSYEQYF
>TRBV27|TRBJ1-2
CASREDRERGYTF
>TRBV29-1|TRBJ2-1
CSVLDRGNSYNEQFF
>TRBV5-1|TRBJ2-7
CASSLRDYYEQYF
>TRBV18|TRBJ2-2
CASSPTGTNTGELFF
>TRBV9|TRBJ2-3
CASSPRSGGTSTDTQYF
>TRBV7-3|TRBJ2-1
CASSPLGTLNNEQFF
>TRBV7-9|TRBJ2-7
CASSVQGYEQYF
>TRBV18|TRBJ1-1
CASSQYTGEAFF
>TRBV25-1|TRBJ1-1
CASSEFGAGSTTEAFF
>TRBV5-4|TRBJ1-2
CASSRDRGYGYTF
>TRBV29-1|TRBJ1-1
CSALNTEAFF
>TRBV30|TRBJ2-6
CAWRVRGTGSSGANVLTF
>TRBV23-1|TRBJ2-3
CASSPPGQRKTRRGADTQYF
>TRBV5-1|TRBJ2-1
CASSPQSASGRAGRFF